Listed below are T cell receptor beta chains from one sample, sequenced in a study of monozygotic twins with cystic fibrosis. TCRdb keeps only in-frame clones here, not all; method: immunoSEQ multiplex PCR. The sample holds roughly 32,000 clones; 96% are singletons and the top ten take 0.15% to 0.2%. Sequenced material: blood. These TCRs come from a girl aged 2 to 10 with cystic fibrosis. CDR3s include the opening cysteine and the closing phenylalanine or tryptophan. A D gene is named only where the DNA matches it firmly. Part of the rows lack a size; the others show once, few, many or a class for expanded clones.

cdr3_aa cdr3_nt clone_size d_call j_call v_call
CASSPLWGTASGANVLTF TGTGCCAGCAGCCCACTCTGGGGTACCGCCTCTGGGGCCAACGTCCTGACTTTC - - TRBJ2-6 TRBV7-8
CSVEGGQVTEAFF TGCAGCGTTGAAGGAGGACAGGTCACTGAAGCTTTCTTT once TRBD1 TRBJ1-1 TRBV29-1
CASSAVVTQYF TGTGCCAGCAGTGCCGTCGTGACCCAGTACTTC - - TRBJ2-5 TRBV25-1
CASSSVVGANVLTF TGTGCCAGCAGTTCGGTGGTGGGGGCCAACGTCCTGACTTTC - - TRBJ2-6 TRBV27
CASSIGSTQSTF TGTGCCAGTAGTATAGGCAGCACACAGAGTACCTTC - - TRBJ1-2 TRBV19
CASSATSRGTEAFF TGTGCCAGCAGCGCCACATCCCGCGGCACTGAAGCTTTCTTT once - TRBJ1-1 TRBV27
CASSEGGPQHF TGTGCCAGCAGTGAAGGGGGGCCCCAGCATTTT - - TRBJ1-5 TRBV2
CASSLLTETMNTEAFF TGTGCCAGCAGCCTGCTGACAGAGACCATGAACACTGAAGCTTTCTTT - - TRBJ1-1 TRBV28
CASSPLGGTYGYTF TGCGCCAGCAGCCCCCTCGGGGGTACCTATGGCTACACCTTC once - TRBJ1-2 TRBV5-1
CASRWDYSDEQFF TGTGCCAGCCGATGGGACTATTCGGATGAGCAGTTCTTC - TRBD2 TRBJ2-1 TRBV6-4
CAVAGGGRDQPQHF TGTGCCGTGGCGGGCGGAGGAAGGGATCAGCCCCAGCATTTT - - TRBJ1-5 TRBV19
CASSLLLPTAAWSSYNEQFF TGTGCCAGCAGTTTACTCCTCCCCACGGCGGCGTGGAGCTCCTACAATGAGCAGTTCTTC - - TRBJ2-1 TRBV27
CAWSVRGGRAFSYEQYF TGTGCCTGGAGTGTTCGGGGAGGGAGGGCCTTCTCCTACGAGCAGTACTTC - TRBD2 TRBJ2-7 TRBV30
CASSLARGQGAVNTEAFF TGCGCCAGCAGCTTGGCCCGAGGACAGGGGGCGGTGAACACTGAAGCTTTCTTT - TRBD1 TRBJ1-1 TRBV5-1
CASNRVGYNEQFF TGTGCCAGCAACAGGGTGGGCTACAATGAGCAGTTCTTC - - TRBJ2-1 TRBV6-1
CASSYSIRQDGYTF TGTGCCAGCAGTTACAGTATTCGTCAGGATGGCTACACCTTC - - TRBJ1-2 TRBV6-5
CASSQAAAGGPQETQYF TGCGCCAGCAGCCAAGCAGCAGCGGGAGGGCCTCAGGAGACCCAGTACTTC - TRBD2 TRBJ2-5 TRBV4-1